These 29 T cell receptor beta chains came from one sample sequenced in a study of control samples from healthy donors and cancer patients. The table came from immunoSEQ multiplex PCR; TCRdb's copy has only in-frame clones and leaves some out. The sample has some 100,000 clones; more than 80% are singletons. The sequenced material came from blood. The source is a young man in good health.

V and J are TRBV7-9 and TRBJ2-2; D is undetermined. The CDR3 runs to 14 residues. In germline, CDR1 is SEHNR, CDR2 FQNEAQ (reference sequence). V lost 1 base and J lost 4, with 7 bases in between. CDR3 nucleotides: TGTGCCAGCAGCTTAGTTTACGTCACCGGGGAGCTGTTTTTT. It translates to CASSLVYVTGELFF.

J is TRBJ1-2 and V is TRBV25-1, with D possibly matching TRBD1 (6 bases). The CDR3 is made up of 13 amino acids. Trimming took 6 bases from V and 6 from J, leaving 14 bases between them. CDR1 and CDR2 from the germline V gene are MGHDK and SYGVNS. This chain's CDR3 is CASRDGGRDGYTF. CDR3 DNA: TGTGCCAGCAGAGACGGGGGGCGGGATGGCTACACCTTC.

On this clone itself: Other DNA sequences from this sample encode an identical CDR3 as well. The rearrangement joins TRBV5-6 to TRBJ2-7, with D maybe TRBD2 (5 bases). The CDR3 spans 14 residues. V dropped 1 base and J dropped 4 bases, with 12 bases sitting between them. Germline V gives CDR1 SGHDT, CDR2 YYEEEE. The CDR3: CASSLLRTPYEQYF. In DNA, the CDR3 is TGTGCCAGCAGCTTGCTGAGGACTCCATACGAGCAGTACTTC. Together with reference TRBV5-6 and TRBJ2-7, the CDR3 gives the full variable domain: DAGVTQSPTHLIKTRGQQVTLRCSPKSGHDTVSWYQQALGQGPQFIFQYYEEEERQRGNFPDRFSGHQFPNYSSELNVNALLLGDSALYLCASSLLRTPYEQYFGPGTRLTVT.

CDR3 nucleotide sequence: TGTGCCAGCAGCCCGGGACAGCGTAGCACCTACGAGCAGTACTTC. This sequence encodes CASSPGQRSTYEQYF. The J gene is TRBJ2-7, the V gene TRBV11-1; 7 bases map to TRBD1. Germline V gives CDR1 SGHAT, CDR2 FQDESV (reference sequence). The junction had 9 bases not matched to a gene; V was cut back by 5 bases and J by 2 bases. The CDR3 has 15 amino acids.

This clone has only a few counts. The genes are TRBV6-5 and TRBJ1-5, with 8 bases identical to TRBD1. The CDR3 runs to 15 residues. Trimming cost V 8 bases and J 5 bases; bases outside gene matches: 11. Germline V gene data show CDR1 as MNHEY and CDR2 as SVGAGI. CDR3 residues: CASSLHTGGDQPQHF. CDR3 DNA sequence: TGTGCCAGCTCGCTACACACAGGGGGGGATCAGCCCCAGCATTTT.

The chain is built from TRBV15 and TRBJ1-1; 9 nucleotides agree with TRBD1. The CDR3 consists of 14 residues. V lost 4 bases to trimming and J lost 5 bases; unmatched junction nucleotides: 5. CDR1 is LNHNV and CDR2 is YYDKDF in the germline V gene (reference sequence). CDR3 nucleotides: TGTGCCACCAGCATTCACAGGGGGCATACTGAAGCTTTCTTT. Its protein product is CATSIHRGHTEAFF.

This rearrangement joins TRBV9 to TRBJ1-2, with D unclear. Per the germline V gene, CDR1 is SGDLS and CDR2 is YYNGEE. The CDR3 has 11 residues. V was trimmed by 4 bases and J by 7 bases, leaving 8 bases between them. CDR3 coding DNA: TGTGCCAGCAGCTCGCAATTTGGCTACACCTTC. Protein: CASSSQFGYTF.

This chain connects TRBV7-6 to TRBJ2-4; 10 nucleotides agree with TRBD1. The CDR3 totals 15 residues. The germline gives CDR1 SGHVS, CDR2 FNYEAQ. Trimming cost V 5 bases and J 1 base; bases outside gene matches: 2. The CDR3 region has the DNA TGTGCCAGCAGCGGGGGACAGGGGGCCAAAAACATTCAGTACTTC. Its translation is CASSGGQGAKNIQYF.

V and J are TRBV20-1 and TRBJ1-2; D may be TRBD1 (6 bases). CDR3 length: 11 amino acids. Germline CDR1 DFQATT, CDR2 SNEGSKA (reference sequence). V was clipped by 6 bases and J by 7 bases, with 12 bases between them. Here the CDR3 DNA reads TGCAGTGCCACAGGGACTTCTGGCTACACCTTC. Its protein is CSATGTSGYTF.

V and J are TRBV18 and TRBJ1-5; 7 bases match TRBD1. CDR1 and CDR2 (germline): KGHSH, LQKENI. Unmatched junction bases numbered 10, after V lost 3 bases and J lost 2 bases. The CDR3 runs to 17 residues. CDR3 in amino acids: CASSPTGDPFGNQPQHF. The CDR3 nucleotides are TGTGCCAGCTCACCTACAGGGGACCCCTTTGGCAATCAGCCCCAGCATTTT.

This clone was observed a single time. This rearrangement joins TRBV7-9 to TRBJ1-1; maybe TRBD1 (5 bases). V was clipped by 2 bases and J by 8 bases, with 12 bases between them. From germline, CDR1 is SEHNR and CDR2 FQNEAQ (reference sequence). CDR3 length: 13 residues. CDR3 bases: TGTGCCAGCAGCTTATCCGGCAGGGCAGAAGCTTTCTTT. As protein: CASSLSGRAEAFF.

The chain couples TRBV18 to TRBJ1-2; 10 bases fit TRBD1. V lost 3 bases to trimming and J lost 4 bases; unmatched junction nucleotides: 11. The length of the CDR3 is 17 residues. In germline, CDR1 is KGHSH, CDR2 LQKENI. CDR3 DNA: TGTGCCAGCTCACCGCCCGGGACAGGGGAAAGGTCCTATGGCTACACCTTC. This translates into CASSPPGTGERSYGYTF.

The V call is TRBV5-1, the J call TRBJ2-1; 10 bases are shared with TRBD2. The V gene end was trimmed by 4 bases and the J gene end by 7 bases; junction bases not matched to a gene: 17. From germline, CDR1 is SGHRS and CDR2 YFSETQ. The CDR3 sequence is 18 residues long. The CDR3 reads CASSPKTSGRALENEQFF. In DNA form, the CDR3 reads TGCGCCAGCAGCCCCAAGACCAGCGGGAGGGCCCTCGAAAATGAGCAGTTCTTC.

The chain's CDR3 is CASSTRGSGGYNEQFF. The CDR3 nucleotides are TGTGCCAGCTCAACCCGAGGGAGCGGGGGATACAATGAGCAGTTCTTC. The V call is TRBV18, the J call TRBJ2-1, with 8 nucleotides matching TRBD2. The CDR3 extends over 16 amino acids. Germline CDR1 KGHSH, CDR2 LQKENI. V gave up 5 bases and J gave up 4 bases; unmatched junction bases: 10.

This clone was found once. This rearrangement joins TRBV5-1 to TRBJ2-7, with 10 nucleotides matching TRBD2. This CDR3 contains 15 residues. Germline V gene data show CDR1 as SGHRS and CDR2 as YFSETQ. With 7 bases clipped from V and 2 bases from J, the junction kept 9 bases outside the gene matches. Written as DNA, the CDR3 is TGCGCCAGCCGTCTCCTAGCGGGGGCCACCTACGAGCAGTACTTC. As protein: CASRLLAGATYEQYF.

This clone was detected only once. The chain is built from TRBV27 and TRBJ1-2, with a tentative D call TRBD1 (5 bases). V lost 8 bases, J lost 0 bases, and 13 bases lay in between. CDR3 length equals 14 residues. In germline, CDR1 is MNHEY, CDR2 SMNVEV (reference sequence). The CDR3 DNA is TGTGCCAGCGGGGGACGGAAAGCTAACTATGGCTACACCTTC. Amino acid sequence: CASGGRKANYGYTF.

This clone has only one observation. This sequence joins TRBV7-2 and TRBJ1-3; tentative D call: TRBD1 (6 bases). The CDR3 runs 14 residues. Between the trimmed V and J ends, which lost 5 bases and 1 base, there was a span of 9 bases. Germline V gene sequence: CDR1 SGHTA, CDR2 FQGNSA. The CDR3 DNA reads as TGTGCCAGCAGCCGCCAGGGGTCTGGAAACACCATATATTTT. Amino acids: CASSRQGSGNTIYF.

The chain links TRBV6-2 or TRBV6-3 to TRBJ1-5, with D unresolved. CDR1 MNHEY and CDR2 SVGEGT come from the germline V gene. V was pared by 5 bases and J by 1 base, with 9 bases between. CDR3 length: 14 residues. The CDR3 bases are TGTGCCAGCAGTCCAACATCGAGCAATCAGCCCCAGCATTTT. Encoded protein: CASSPTSSNQPQHF.

The chain links TRBV3-1 (or the pseudogene TRBV3-2) to TRBJ1-2, with TRBD1 as a possible D gene (6 bases). CDR1 is LGHDT, CDR2 YNNKEL, per germline (reference sequence). There are 16 residues in the CDR3. V was shortened by 4 bases and J by 0 bases, with 15 bases between the two germline ends. The CDR3: CASSPQGTQANYGYTF. The CDR3 DNA reads TGTGCCAGCAGCCCCCAGGGGACCCAAGCTAACTATGGCTACACCTTC.

The CDR3 region has the DNA TGTGCCAGCACTCCGGGGGGAGGCTCCTACAATGAGCAGTTCTTC. This gives the protein CASTPGGGSYNEQFF. The chain carries TRBV7-6 and TRBJ2-1, with 7 positions matching TRBD2. The germline CDR1 and CDR2 sequences are SGHVS and FNYEAQ. J lost 0 bases, V lost 7 bases, and 6 bases had no gene match. There are 15 residues in the CDR3.

This chain connects TRBV30 to TRBJ1-1; D unclear. The CDR3 loop spans 12 amino acids. Trimming took 6 bases from V and 4 from J, leaving 12 bases between them. Germline V CDR1 and CDR2: GTSNPN, SVGIG (reference sequence). The CDR3 region is CACAEVGTEAFF. As DNA, the CDR3 is TGTGCCTGCGCTGAGGTGGGCACTGAAGCTTTCTTT.

J is TRBJ1-1 and V is TRBV10-3; D not certain. The CDR3 extends over 18 amino acids. Germline CDR1 ENHRY, CDR2 SYGVKD. Trimming took off 2 bases at V and 4 bases at J, with 23 bases between the two ends. CDR3 amino acids: CAISEPELTYEEGTEAFF. The CDR3 nucleotides are TGTGCCATCAGTGAGCCGGAGTTGACGTACGAGGAAGGCACTGAAGCTTTCTTT.

CDR3 amino acids: CASRTGGSYEQFF. CDR3 coding DNA: TGTGCCAGCCGAACTGGCGGGAGCTATGAGCAGTTCTTC. The chain combines TRBV11-2 with TRBJ2-1, with 7 nucleotides matching TRBD2. Looked up from germline, CDR1 is SGHAT and CDR2 is FQNNGV. V lost 8 bases and J lost 8; bases outside the gene matches: 9. The CDR3 contains 13 residues.

The V gene is TRBV9, the J gene TRBJ1-6; D gene uncertain. Trimming cost V 2 bases and J 4 bases, with 4 bases left between them. Germline V gene lookup returns CDR1 SGDLS and CDR2 YYNGEE. There are 13 residues in the CDR3. Here the CDR3 reads CASSVSYNSPLHF. Written as DNA, the CDR3 is TGTGCCAGCAGCGTTTCGTATAATTCACCCCTCCACTTT. Based on the CDR3 plus reference TRBV9 and TRBJ1-6, the full variable domain is DSGVTQTPKHLITATGQRVTLRCSPRSGDLSVYWYQQSLDQGLQFLIQYYNGEERAKGNILERFSAQQFPDLHSELNLSSLELGDSALYFCASSVSYNSPLHFGNGTRLTVT.

The chain carries TRBV19 and TRBJ2-1, with 12 bases fitting TRBD2. Per germline, CDR1 LNHDA and CDR2 SQIVND (reference sequence). V lost 5 bases, J lost 0 bases, and 5 bases stayed unmatched. The CDR3 totals 17 residues. The DNA of the CDR3 is TGTGCCAGTAGTCTTGGGACTAGCGGGTTCTCCTACAATGAGCAGTTCTTC. This sequence encodes CASSLGTSGFSYNEQFF.

This chain uses TRBV19 with TRBJ1-3; no clear D gene. The germline V gene encodes CDR1 LNHDA and CDR2 SQIVND (reference sequence). V was shortened by 3 bases and J by 2 bases, with 5 bases between the two germline ends. The CDR3 covers 13 residues. CDR3 bases: TGTGCCAGTAGTATTCAGACTGGAAACACCATATATTTT. Its translation: CASSIQTGNTIYF.

This chain connects TRBV27 to TRBJ2-7; D is possibly TRBD1 or TRBD2 (5 bases each). Trimming left V 0 bases short and J 5 bases short, with 20 bases between. Germline V gives CDR1 MNHEY, CDR2 SMNVEV (reference sequence). The length of the CDR3 is 17 residues. CDR3 loop: CASSLSGGPPSVHEQYF. The CDR3, as DNA: TGTGCCAGCAGTTTATCTGGGGGACCCCCTTCCGTTCACGAGCAGTACTTC.

The rearrangement uses TRBV3-1 (or the pseudogene TRBV3-2) and TRBJ1-1; a weak D match, TRBD1 (5 bases). CDR1 is LGHDT, CDR2 YNNKEL, per germline (reference sequence). V was clipped by 4 bases and J by 0 bases, with 9 bases between them. The CDR3 is 14 amino acids. CDR3 coding DNA: TGTGCCAGCAGCCTCAGACAGCTGAACACTGAAGCTTTCTTT. Its translation: CASSLRQLNTEAFF.

The chain has TRBV7-2 and TRBJ2-7; D gene unclear. Germline V gene lookup returns CDR1 SGHTA and CDR2 FQGNSA. V shed 5 bases and J shed 4 bases, with 9 bases lying between them. The CDR3 length is 12 residues. Here the CDR3 DNA reads TGTGCCAGCAGCGAGCCATCTTACGAGCAGTACTTC. This encodes CASSEPSYEQYF. Full variable domain (missing parts from reference TRBV7-2 and TRBJ2-7): GAGVSQSPSNKVTEKGKDVELRCDPISGHTALYWYRQSLGQGLEFLIYFQGNSAPDKSGLPSDRFSAERTGGSVSTLTIQRTQQEDSAVYLCASSEPSYEQYFGPGTRLTVT.